One sample yielded the 24 T cell receptor beta chains listed below, sequenced in a study of CD8 T cells in Susac syndrome. Random hexamers were used to reverse transcribe an amount of roughly 0.5 to 1 ug RNA. TCRdb reprocessed the immunoSEQ multiplex PCR reads with MiXCR, giving one entry per CDR3 protein. The sample includes 67,000 or so distinct CDR3 sequences, roughly 93% of them seen just once. Sequences were obtained from CD4+ T cells from PBMCs. Receptors originate from a human donor with Susac syndrome.

The chain links TRBV4-3 to TRBJ2-3, with D unclear. CDR3 length: 13 amino acids. Germline-derived CDR1 and CDR2 are LGHNA and YSLEER. V was shortened by 5 bases and J by 4 bases, with 10 bases between the two germline ends. The CDR3 sequence is CASSARGADTQYF. CDR3 coding DNA: TGCGCCAGCAGCGCTCGCGGCGCAGATACGCAGTATTTT.

This clonotype was seen only once. CDR3 sequence (DNA): TGTGCCAGCAGTTACGACGGGACGGCCAATGAGCAGTTCTTC. This codes for CASSYDGTANEQFF. The rearrangement links TRBV6-2 or TRBV6-3 to TRBJ2-1, with D perhaps TRBD1 or TRBD2 (5 bases each). Germline V lookup: CDR1 MNHEY, CDR2 SVGEGT. This CDR3 comprises 14 residues. V lost 2 bases, J lost 6 bases, and 11 bases lay in between.

The V call is TRBV28, the J call TRBJ2-7; the D gene is possibly TRBD1 (6 bases). Germline CDR1 reads MDHEN; CDR2 reads SYDVKM. The V and J ends lost 4 bases and 1 base respectively, with 14 bases between them. CDR3 length: 15 amino acids. Written as DNA, the CDR3 is TGTGCCAGCAGTTCCTCCGGGACACTATCCTACGAGCAGTACTTC. Its translation: CASSSSGTLSYEQYF.

The CDR3 coding sequence is TGCGCCAGCAGCCAACGGGGAACAGTCCAATTCCAGTTCTTC. Its translation: CASSQRGTVQFQFF. V and J are TRBV4-3 and TRBJ2-1; the D gene is possibly TRBD2 (5 bases). V shed 2 bases and J shed 13 bases, with 18 bases lying between them. Germline lookup yields CDR1 LGHNA and CDR2 YSLEER. This CDR3 spans 14 amino acids.

This chain links TRBV4-3 with TRBJ2-4; 8 bases align to TRBD1. Germline values: CDR1 LGHNA, CDR2 YSLEER. The CDR3 loop spans 18 amino acids. The V gene end was trimmed by 1 base and the J gene end by 0 bases; junction bases not matched to a gene: 8. The CDR3 DNA reads as TGCGCCAGCAGCCAAGTAGCCGGGACAGGCCTAGCCAAAAACATTCAGTACTTC. Translated: CASSQVAGTGLAKNIQYF.

The chain links TRBV7-2 to TRBJ1-4, with D tentatively TRBD1 (6 bases). Germline CDR1 and CDR2: SGHTA and FQGNSA. CDR3 length equals 17 residues. V lost 1 base and J lost 5, with 17 bases in between. This CDR3 is CASSLGGSMRGNEKLFF. CDR3 bases: TGTGCCAGCAGCTTAGGCGGCAGTATGAGGGGGAATGAAAAACTGTTTTTT.

The rearrangement joins TRBV15 to TRBJ2-4; possible D gene TRBD1, 6 bases. This CDR3 comprises 14 residues. CDR1 LNHNV and CDR2 YYDKDF come from the germline V gene (reference sequence). V gave up 7 bases and J gave up 7 bases, with 17 bases separating them. CDR3 sequence: CATTPPGARNIQYF. The CDR3 DNA reads TGTGCCACCACCCCCCCAGGGGCGCGGAACATTCAGTACTTC.

The chain is built from TRBV23-1 and TRBJ2-3; TRBD1 matches at 8 bases. TRBV23-1 is identified as an open reading frame with a role that is uncertain. The V and J ends lost 0 bases and 4 bases, in that order; junction bases with no gene match: 15. The CDR3 loop spans 19 amino acids. The CDR3 region is CASSQSGPLRAGGSDTQYF. In DNA, the CDR3 is TGCGCCAGCAGTCAATCGGGCCCTTTACGGGCAGGGGGCTCAGATACGCAGTATTTT.

The chain uses TRBV16 and TRBJ1-5; possibly TRBD1 for D (5 bases). Germline CDR1 KGHSY, CDR2 FQNENV. CDR3 size: 15 residues. The V end lost 6 bases, the J end lost 3 bases, and 15 bases lay between the germline ends. DNA for the CDR3: TGTGCCAGCAGACCGGTAGGGACCAACAATCAGCCCCAGCATTTT. As protein: CASRPVGTNNQPQHF.

The chain employs TRBV30 and TRBJ1-5; tentative D call: TRBD1 (6 bases). CDR3 length equals 15 residues. Trimming took 3 bases from V and 0 from J, leaving 12 bases between them. Germline CDR1 GTSNPN, CDR2 SVGIG (reference sequence). CDR3 in amino acids: CAWREQGYSNQPQHF. CDR3 nucleotides: TGTGCCTGGAGGGAACAGGGCTATAGCAATCAGCCCCAGCATTTT.

The chain joins TRBV11-2 to TRBJ1-1; maybe TRBD1 (6 bases). The CDR3 sequence is 15 residues long. V was cut by 0 bases and J by 5 bases, with 13 bases left in between. Germline-derived CDR1 and CDR2 are SGHAT and FQNNGV. The CDR3 region is CASSLEGAWITEAFF. The CDR3, as DNA: TGTGCCAGCAGCTTAGAGGGGGCGTGGATAACTGAAGCTTTCTTT. Together with reference TRBV11-2 and TRBJ1-1, the CDR3 gives the full variable domain: EAGVAQSPRYKIIEKRQSVAFWCNPISGHATLYWYQQILGQGPKLLIQFQNNGVVDDSQLPKDRFSAERLKGVDSTLKIQPAKLEDSAVYLCASSLEGAWITEAFFGQGTRLTVV.

This chain joins TRBV5-1 and TRBJ2-1; 8 bases are shared with TRBD2. Germline trimming cut 4 bases from V and 6 bases from J; bases unmatched to any gene: 6. Germline V gene sequence: CDR1 SGHRS, CDR2 YFSETQ. The CDR3 has 14 residues. The CDR3 DNA sequence: TGCGCCAGCAGCCCACTAGCGGCCTCCAATGAGCAGTTCTTC. Its translation is CASSPLAASNEQFF.

CDR3 bases: TGTGCCAGCAGCGTAGACAGCAATAATTCACCCCTCCACTTT. Protein product: CASSVDSNNSPLHF. The chain couples TRBV9 to TRBJ1-6; no firm D call. V was cut by 0 bases and J by 5 bases, with 6 bases left in between. This CDR3 has 14 residues. The germline V gene has CDR1 SGDLS and CDR2 YYNGEE.

This clonotype was counted once. The V call is TRBV20-1, the J call TRBJ1-5; D uncertain. Germline lookup yields CDR1 DFQATT and CDR2 SNEGSKA (reference sequence). This CDR3 contains 13 residues. The V and J ends lost 3 bases and 3 bases respectively, with 9 bases between them. This chain's CDR3 is CSARRVNNQPQHF. The CDR3 bases are TGCAGTGCTAGGAGGGTTAACAATCAGCCCCAGCATTTT.

The rearrangement uses TRBV7-8 and TRBJ2-1; TRBD1 agrees at 9 bases. V lost 6 bases, J lost 7 bases, and 7 bases stayed unmatched. CDR3 length: 14 residues. Germline values: CDR1 SGHVS, CDR2 FQNEAQ. In DNA form, the CDR3 reads TGTGCCAGCAGGGGAGACAGGGGGGGTAATGAGCAGTTCTTC. It codes for CASRGDRGGNEQFF.

The chain carries TRBV28 and TRBJ1-1; D might be TRBD1 (5 bases). Germline CDR1 MDHEN, CDR2 SYDVKM. Trimming left V 3 bases short and J 8 bases short, with 16 bases between. The CDR3 is 14 amino acids. The CDR3 region is CASSFRRAGYEAFF. The CDR3 DNA sequence: TGTGCCAGCAGTTTCCGCAGGGCGGGGTACGAAGCTTTCTTT.

The chain recombines TRBV4-1 with TRBJ2-2; D gene unclear. The ends were cut back, 1 base at V and 1 base at J, with 10 bases in the middle. Germline CDR1 and CDR2: MGHRA and YSYEKL. The CDR3 extends over 16 amino acids. This CDR3 reads CASSQAGQKNTGELFF. The CDR3 nucleotides are TGCGCCAGCAGCCAAGCTGGCCAGAAGAACACCGGGGAGCTGTTTTTT.

The J gene is TRBJ2-1, the V gene TRBV29-1, with 9 positions matching TRBD2. The J segment lost 6 bases and the V segment lost 6 bases, leaving 15 bases of the junction unmatched. Germline V gene data show CDR1 as SQVTM and CDR2 as ANQGSEA. The length of the CDR3 is 16 residues. CDR3: CSVRRGGGAASNEQFF. The CDR3 nucleotides read TGCAGCGTCCGAAGGGGCGGGGGGGCCGCCTCCAATGAGCAGTTCTTC.

This clonotype has only a few counts. The genes are TRBV6-1 and TRBJ1-2; the D gene is possibly TRBD1 (6 bases). CDR3 length equals 17 residues. V gave up 4 bases and J gave up 8 bases, with 26 bases separating them. Germline assignment: CDR1 MNHNS and CDR2 SASEGT. CDR3 sequence reads: CASSGPRQGPLLQGYTF. The CDR3 coding sequence is TGTGCCAGCAGTGGCCCCCGCCAGGGGCCCCTTCTTCAAGGCTACACCTTC.

This sequence joins TRBV14 and TRBJ2-6; D unclear. From germline, CDR1 is SGHDN and CDR2 FVKESK. V was clipped by 4 bases and J by 3 bases, with 10 bases between them. CDR3 length: 15 residues. The CDR3 nucleotides are TGTGCCAGCAGCCCACCCCCTGGTGGGGCCAACGTCCTGACTTTC. Its protein is CASSPPPGGANVLTF.

The chain has TRBV9 and TRBJ1-1, with D perhaps matching TRBD1 (6 bases). Trimming removed 3 bases from V and 4 bases from J, with 13 bases in between. CDR3 length: 14 residues. Germline V lookup: CDR1 SGDLS, CDR2 YYNGEE. The CDR3 region is CASSATRGGTEAFF. CDR3 DNA: TGTGCCAGCAGCGCAACCAGGGGAGGCACTGAAGCTTTCTTT.

The chain has TRBV28 and TRBJ2-3, with D tentatively TRBD2 (5 bases). The CDR3 is 15 amino acids. V was clipped by 3 bases and J by 3 bases, with 13 bases between them. Germline-derived CDR1 and CDR2 are MDHEN and SYDVKM. DNA of the CDR3: TGTGCCAGCAGTTTCCCAGGTCGGAGGACAGATACGCAGTATTTT. Amino acids: CASSFPGRRTDTQYF.

This chain links TRBV3-1 with TRBJ1-2; TRBD1 matches at 7 bases. CDR3 length: 14 residues. Germline lookup yields CDR1 LGHDT and CDR2 YNNKEL (reference sequence). The J segment lost 5 bases and the V segment lost 4 bases, leaving 7 bases of the junction unmatched. CDR3 DNA: TGTGCCAGCAGCCGCCGACAGGGCCGGTATGGCTACACCTTC. The encoded protein is CASSRRQGRYGYTF.

The chain couples TRBV20-1 to TRBJ1-5, with a weak D call TRBD1 (5 bases). Germline CDR1 and CDR2: DFQATT and SNEGSKA (reference sequence). The CDR3 consists of 14 residues. Trimming stripped 6 bases from V and 5 bases from J, with 17 bases between. CDR3 loop: CSAQPPGPYQPQHF. The CDR3 DNA reads TGCAGTGCACAACCACCGGGACCCTATCAGCCCCAGCATTTT.